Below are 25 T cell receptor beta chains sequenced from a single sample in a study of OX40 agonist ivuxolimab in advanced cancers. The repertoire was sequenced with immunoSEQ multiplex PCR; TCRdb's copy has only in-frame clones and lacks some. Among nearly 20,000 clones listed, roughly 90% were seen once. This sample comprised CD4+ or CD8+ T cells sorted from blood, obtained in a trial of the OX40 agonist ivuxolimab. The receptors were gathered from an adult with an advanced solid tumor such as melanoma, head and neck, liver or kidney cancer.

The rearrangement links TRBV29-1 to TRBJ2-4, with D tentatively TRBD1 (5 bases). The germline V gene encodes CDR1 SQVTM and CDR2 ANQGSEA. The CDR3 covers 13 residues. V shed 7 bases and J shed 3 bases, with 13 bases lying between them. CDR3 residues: CSATSTVKNIQYF. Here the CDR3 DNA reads TGCAGCGCCACTTCGACAGTCAAAAACATTCAGTACTTC.

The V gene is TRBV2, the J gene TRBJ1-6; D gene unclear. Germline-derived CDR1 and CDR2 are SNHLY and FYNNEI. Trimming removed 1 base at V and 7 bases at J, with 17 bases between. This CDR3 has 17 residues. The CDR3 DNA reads TGTGCCAGCAGTGAAGGCGGCCGCTCATGGATAAATTCACCCCTCCACTTT. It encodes CASSEGGRSWINSPLHF.

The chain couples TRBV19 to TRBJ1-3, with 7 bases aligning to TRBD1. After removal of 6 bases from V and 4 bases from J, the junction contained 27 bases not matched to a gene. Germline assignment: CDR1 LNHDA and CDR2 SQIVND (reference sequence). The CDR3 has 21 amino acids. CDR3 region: CASSKERMKAGPGQLGNTIYF. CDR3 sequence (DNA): TGTGCCAGTAGCAAGGAACGTATGAAAGCTGGACCGGGACAGCTCGGAAACACCATATATTTT.

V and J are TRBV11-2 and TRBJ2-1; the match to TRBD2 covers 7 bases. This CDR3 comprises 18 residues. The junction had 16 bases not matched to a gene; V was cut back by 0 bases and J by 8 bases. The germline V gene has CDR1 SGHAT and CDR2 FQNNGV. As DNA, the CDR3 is TGTGCCAGCAGCTTAGAGAGTCGCGGGAGTCACCTTCACCATGAGCAGTTCTTC. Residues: CASSLESRGSHLHHEQFF.

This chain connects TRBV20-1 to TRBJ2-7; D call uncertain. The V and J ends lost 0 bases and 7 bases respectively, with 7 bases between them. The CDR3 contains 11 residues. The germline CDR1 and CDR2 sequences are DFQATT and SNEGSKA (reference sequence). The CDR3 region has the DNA TGCAGTGCTAGAGACCTGAGGGAGCAGTACTTC. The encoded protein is CSARDLREQYF.

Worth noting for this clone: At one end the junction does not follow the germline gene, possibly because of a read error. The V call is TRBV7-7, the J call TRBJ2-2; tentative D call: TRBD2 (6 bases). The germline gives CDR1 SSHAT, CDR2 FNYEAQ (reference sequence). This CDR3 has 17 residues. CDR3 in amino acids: CASSLGGGSANTGELFF. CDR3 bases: TGTGCTAGCAGCTTAGGTGGAGGGTCCGCGAACACCGGGGAGCTGTTTTTT.

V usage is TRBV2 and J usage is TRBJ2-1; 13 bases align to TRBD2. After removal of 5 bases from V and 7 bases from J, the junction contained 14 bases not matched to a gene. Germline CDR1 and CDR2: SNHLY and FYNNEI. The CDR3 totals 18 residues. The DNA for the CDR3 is TGTGCCAGCAGTATCATCCAGTGGACTAGCGGGAGCCGAAATGAGCAGTTCTTC. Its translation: CASSIIQWTSGSRNEQFF.

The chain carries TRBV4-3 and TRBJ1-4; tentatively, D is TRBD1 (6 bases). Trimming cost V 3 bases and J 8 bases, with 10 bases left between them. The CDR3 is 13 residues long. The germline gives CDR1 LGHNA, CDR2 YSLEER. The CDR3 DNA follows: TGCGCCAGCAGCCAGGGTACAGGGGAAAAACTGTTTTTT. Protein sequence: CASSQGTGEKLFF.

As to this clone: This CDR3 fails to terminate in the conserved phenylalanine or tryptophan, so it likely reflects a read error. CDR3 nucleotide sequence: TGCGCCAGCAGCCGGGGAGTGGGGGCCTACGAGCAGTACCTC. It specifies CASSRGVGAYEQYL. J is TRBJ2-7 and V is TRBV4-1; D may be TRBD1 or TRBD2 (5 bases each). Germline-derived CDR1 and CDR2 are MGHRA and YSYEKL. V was trimmed by 4 bases and J by 2 bases, leaving 12 bases between them. The CDR3 covers 14 residues.

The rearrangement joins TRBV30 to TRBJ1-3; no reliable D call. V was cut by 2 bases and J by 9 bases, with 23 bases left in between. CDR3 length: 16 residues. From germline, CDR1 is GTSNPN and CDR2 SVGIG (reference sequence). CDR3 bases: TGTGCCTGGAGTTCCCGGCGGGGTAGGATGGAGGTCACCATATATTTT. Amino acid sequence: CAWSSRRGRMEVTIYF.

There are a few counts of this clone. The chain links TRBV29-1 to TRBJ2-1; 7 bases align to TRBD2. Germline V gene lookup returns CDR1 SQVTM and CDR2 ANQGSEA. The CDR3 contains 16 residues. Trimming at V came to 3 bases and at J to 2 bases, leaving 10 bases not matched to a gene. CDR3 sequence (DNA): TGCAGCGTTGAGAGCTGGGGGACTATGACCTACAATGAGCAGTTCTTC. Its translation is CSVESWGTMTYNEQFF.

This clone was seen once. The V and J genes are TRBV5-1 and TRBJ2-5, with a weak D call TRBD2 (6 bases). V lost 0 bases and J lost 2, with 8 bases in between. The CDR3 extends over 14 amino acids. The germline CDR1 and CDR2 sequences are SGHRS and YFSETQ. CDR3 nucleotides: TGCGCCAGCAGCTTGGTAGCGGTTCAAGAGACCCAGTACTTC. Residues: CASSLVAVQETQYF.

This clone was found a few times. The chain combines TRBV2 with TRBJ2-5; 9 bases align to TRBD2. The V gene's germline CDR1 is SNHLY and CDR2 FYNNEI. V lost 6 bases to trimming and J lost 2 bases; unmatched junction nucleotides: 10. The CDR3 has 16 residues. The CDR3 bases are TGTGCCAGCAGGTTCGGGACTAGCTTCACTCAAGAGACCCAGTACTTC. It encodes CASRFGTSFTQETQYF.

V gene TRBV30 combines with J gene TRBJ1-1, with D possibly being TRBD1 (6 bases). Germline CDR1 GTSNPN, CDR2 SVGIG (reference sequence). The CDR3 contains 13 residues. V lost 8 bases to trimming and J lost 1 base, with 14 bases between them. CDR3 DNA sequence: TGTGCCGCCCAGACAGGTAGGAACACTGAAGCTTTCTTT. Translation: CAAQTGRNTEAFF.

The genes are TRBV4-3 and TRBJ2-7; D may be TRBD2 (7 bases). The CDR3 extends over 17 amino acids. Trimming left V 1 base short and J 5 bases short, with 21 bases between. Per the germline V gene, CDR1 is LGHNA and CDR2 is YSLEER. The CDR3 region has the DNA TGCGCCAGCAGCCAAGCGTGGAAGGGGGGAGGGTGGAACGAGCAGTACTTC. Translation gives CASSQAWKGGGWNEQYF.

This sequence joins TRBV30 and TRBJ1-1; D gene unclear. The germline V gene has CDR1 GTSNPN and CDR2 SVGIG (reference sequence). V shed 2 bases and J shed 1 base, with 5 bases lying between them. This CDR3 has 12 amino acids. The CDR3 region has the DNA TGTGCCTGGAGTAGCGGGAACACTGAAGCTTTCTTT. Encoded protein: CAWSSGNTEAFF.

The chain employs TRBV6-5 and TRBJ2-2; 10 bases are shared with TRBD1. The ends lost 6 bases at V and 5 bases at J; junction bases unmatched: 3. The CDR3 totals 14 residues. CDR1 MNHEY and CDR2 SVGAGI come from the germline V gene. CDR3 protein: CASRGTGVTGELFF. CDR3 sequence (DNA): TGTGCCAGCAGGGGGACAGGGGTTACCGGGGAGCTGTTTTTT.

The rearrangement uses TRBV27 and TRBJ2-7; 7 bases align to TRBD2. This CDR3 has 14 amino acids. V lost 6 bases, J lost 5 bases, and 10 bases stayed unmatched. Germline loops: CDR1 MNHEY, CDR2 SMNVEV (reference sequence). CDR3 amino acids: CASRRTQAGDEQYF. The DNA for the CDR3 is TGTGCCAGCAGGCGGACCCAGGCGGGGGACGAGCAGTACTTC.

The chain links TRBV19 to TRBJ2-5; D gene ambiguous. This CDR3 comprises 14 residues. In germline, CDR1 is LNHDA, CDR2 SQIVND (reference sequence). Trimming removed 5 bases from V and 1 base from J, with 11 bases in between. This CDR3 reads CASSPRPVQETQYF. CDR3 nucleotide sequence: TGTGCCAGTAGTCCGCGCCCCGTCCAAGAGACCCAGTACTTC.

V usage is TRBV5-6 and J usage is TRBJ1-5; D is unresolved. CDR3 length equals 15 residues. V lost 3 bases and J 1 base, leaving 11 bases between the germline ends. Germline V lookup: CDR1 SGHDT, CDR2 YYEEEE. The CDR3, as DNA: TGTGCCAGCAGCTCCCAAGGTCAAAGCAATCAGCCCCAGCATTTT. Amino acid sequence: CASSSQGQSNQPQHF.

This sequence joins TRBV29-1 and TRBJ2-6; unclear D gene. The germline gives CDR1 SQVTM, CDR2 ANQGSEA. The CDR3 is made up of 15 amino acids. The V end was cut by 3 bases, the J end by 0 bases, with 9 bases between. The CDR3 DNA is TGCAGCGTTGAGGCGGTGAGCTCTGGGGCCAACGTCCTGACTTTC. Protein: CSVEAVSSGANVLTF.

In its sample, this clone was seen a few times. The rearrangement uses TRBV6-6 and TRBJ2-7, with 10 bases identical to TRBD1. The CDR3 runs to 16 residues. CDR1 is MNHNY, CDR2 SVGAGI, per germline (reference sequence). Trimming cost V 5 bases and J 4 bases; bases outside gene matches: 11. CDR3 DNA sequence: TGTGCCAGCAGTGGGACCCGACAGGGGGCTTCATACGAGCAGTACTTC. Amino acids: CASSGTRQGASYEQYF.

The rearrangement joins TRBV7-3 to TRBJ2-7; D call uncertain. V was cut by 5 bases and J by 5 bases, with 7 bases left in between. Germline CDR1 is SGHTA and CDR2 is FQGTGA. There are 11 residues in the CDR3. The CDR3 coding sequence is TGTGCCAGCAGCCCGGGTGACGAGCAGTACTTC. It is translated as CASSPGDEQYF.

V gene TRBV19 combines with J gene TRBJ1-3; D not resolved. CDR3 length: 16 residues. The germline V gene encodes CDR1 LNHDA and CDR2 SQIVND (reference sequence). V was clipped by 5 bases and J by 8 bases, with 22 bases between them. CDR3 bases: TGTGCCAGTAGTTCAAGGGCGACGGGGTTGGTGGACACCATATATTTT. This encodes CASSSRATGLVDTIYF.

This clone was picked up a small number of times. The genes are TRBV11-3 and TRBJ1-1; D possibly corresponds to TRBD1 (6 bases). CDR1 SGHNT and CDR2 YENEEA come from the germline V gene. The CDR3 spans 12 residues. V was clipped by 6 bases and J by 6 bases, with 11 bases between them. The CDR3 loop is CASSGGGAEAFF. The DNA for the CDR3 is TGTGCCAGCAGTGGAGGGGGAGCTGAAGCTTTCTTT.